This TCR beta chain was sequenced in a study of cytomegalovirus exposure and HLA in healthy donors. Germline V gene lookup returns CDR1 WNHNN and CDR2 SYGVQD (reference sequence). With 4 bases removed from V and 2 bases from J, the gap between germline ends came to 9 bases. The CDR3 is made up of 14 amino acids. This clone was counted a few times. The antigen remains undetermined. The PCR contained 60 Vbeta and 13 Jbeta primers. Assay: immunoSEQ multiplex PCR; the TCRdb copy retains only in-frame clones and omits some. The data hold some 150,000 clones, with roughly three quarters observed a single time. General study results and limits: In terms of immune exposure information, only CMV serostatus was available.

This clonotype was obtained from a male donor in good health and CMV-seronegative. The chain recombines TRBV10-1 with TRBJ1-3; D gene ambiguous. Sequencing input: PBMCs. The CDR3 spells CASSAGKTGNTIYF. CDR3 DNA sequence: TGCGCCAGCAGTGCGGGGAAAACTGGAAACACCATATATTTT.